The subject of this entry is one T cell receptor (beta chain). This entry belongs to a study of OX40 agonist ivuxolimab in advanced cancers. Study-level information: Allowance was made for prior anti-PD-1, anti-PD-L1 or anti-CTLA-4 therapy, and 40% to 45% had some.

J gave up 3 bases and V 3 bases, and 0 bases lay outside the gene matches. Germline CDR1 and CDR2: LNHDA and SQIVND (reference sequence). The CDR3 runs to 14 residues. This table comes from immunoSEQ multiplex PCR, and its TCRdb copy is limited to in-frame clones, with some not included. Seen here are about 56,000 clones, around 82% observed once, and the top ten hold more than 3%. V usage is TRBV19 and J usage is TRBJ2-2; TRBD1 aligns across 8 bases. This TCR was sampled from an adult with an advanced solid tumor such as melanoma, head and neck, liver or kidney cancer. The specimen comprised CD4+ or CD8+ T cells sorted from blood, sampled in a trial of the OX40 agonist ivuxolimab. CDR3 in DNA: TGTGCCAGTAGTATCAGGGGGCACACCGGGGAGCTGTTTTTT. Protein product: CASSIRGHTGELFF.